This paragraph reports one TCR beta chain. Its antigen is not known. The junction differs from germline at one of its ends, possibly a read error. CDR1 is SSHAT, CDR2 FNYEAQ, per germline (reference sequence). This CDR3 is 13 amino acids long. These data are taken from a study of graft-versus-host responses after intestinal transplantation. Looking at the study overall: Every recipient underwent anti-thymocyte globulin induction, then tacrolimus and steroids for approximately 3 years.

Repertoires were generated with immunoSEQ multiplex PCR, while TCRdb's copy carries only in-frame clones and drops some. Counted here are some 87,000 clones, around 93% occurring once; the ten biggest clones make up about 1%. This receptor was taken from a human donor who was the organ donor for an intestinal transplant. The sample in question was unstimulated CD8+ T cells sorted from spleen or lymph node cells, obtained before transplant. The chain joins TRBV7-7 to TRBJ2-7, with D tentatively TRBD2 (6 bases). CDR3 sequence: CASSPGGWDEQYF. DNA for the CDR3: TGTGCTAGCAGCCCCGGGGGTTGGGACGAGCAGTACTTC.